These 30 T cell receptor beta chains share one sample of origin, sequenced in a study of T cell responses to AZD1222 COVID-19 vaccine. Assay: immunoSEQ multiplex PCR; the TCRdb copy retains only in-frame clones and omits some. This table holds 200,000 or so clones, around 92% found once. This sample comprised peripheral blood, obtained on day 0 of AZD1222 vaccination. The receptor source for this set is an adult in good health.

V gene TRBV30 combines with J gene TRBJ2-5; no definite D call. Trimming removed 0 bases from V and 4 bases from J, with 3 bases in between. CDR1 and CDR2 from the germline V gene are GTSNPN and SVGIG (reference sequence). The CDR3 spans 11 residues. The CDR3 protein is CAWSVIETQYF. The CDR3 DNA reads TGTGCCTGGAGTGTTATAGAGACCCAGTACTTC.

The rearrangement links TRBV11-2 to TRBJ2-1; 9 positions agree with TRBD2. Losses at the gene ends were 2 bases for V and 5 bases for J; bases not matched to a gene: 4. Germline CDR1 reads SGHAT; CDR2 reads FQNNGV. This CDR3 has 15 amino acids. The CDR3 reads CASSLSSGGNNEQFF. CDR3 bases: TGTGCCAGCAGCTTAAGTAGCGGGGGAAACAATGAGCAGTTCTTC.

CDR3 bases: TGTGCCACCAGCCTTTATAACGGGGGCCACAATGAGCAGTTCTTC. Protein product: CATSLYNGGHNEQFF. This chain joins TRBV15 and TRBJ2-1; D possibly matches TRBD1 or TRBD2 (6 bases each). Germline CDR1 LNHNV, CDR2 YYDKDF (reference sequence). Trimming removed 5 bases from V and 5 bases from J, with 16 bases in between. The CDR3 has 15 residues.

This rearrangement joins TRBV7-8 to TRBJ2-7; D perhaps matches TRBD2 (5 bases). Germline V gives CDR1 SGHVS, CDR2 FQNEAQ. V shed 0 bases and J shed 0 bases, with 9 bases lying between them. This CDR3 has 15 amino acids. CDR3 DNA sequence: TGTGCCAGCAGCTTAGCGGCGGGCTTCTCCTACGAGCAGTACTTC. This gives the protein CASSLAAGFSYEQYF.

V gene TRBV11-2 combines with J gene TRBJ1-4; perhaps TRBD1 as D (5 bases). The ends were cut back, 5 bases at V and 5 bases at J, with 15 bases in the middle. The length of the CDR3 is 15 residues. In germline, CDR1 is SGHAT, CDR2 FQNNGV. Here the CDR3 reads CASSPGTRGNEKLFF. DNA for the CDR3: TGTGCCAGCAGCCCGGGGACTCGGGGGAATGAAAAACTGTTTTTT. Supplemented by reference TRBV11-2 and TRBJ1-4, the full variable domain reads EAGVAQSPRYKIIEKRQSVAFWCNPISGHATLYWYQQILGQGPKLLIQFQNNGVVDDSQLPKDRFSAERLKGVDSTLKIQPAKLEDSAVYLCASSPGTRGNEKLFFGSGTQLSVL.

V and J are TRBV15 and TRBJ1-2; perhaps TRBD1 as D (6 bases). From germline, CDR1 is LNHNV and CDR2 YYDKDF (reference sequence). V lost 0 bases and J 2 bases, leaving 13 bases between the germline ends. This CDR3 has 16 residues. The CDR3 protein is CATSRDIGTGNYGYTF. The CDR3 DNA is TGTGCCACCAGCAGAGATATCGGTACAGGGAACTATGGCTACACCTTC.

The rearrangement joins TRBV2 to TRBJ1-2; D remains unclear. The CDR3 spans 16 residues. Trimming took 8 bases from V and 4 from J, leaving 23 bases between them. Looked up from germline, CDR1 is SNHLY and CDR2 is FYNNEI. CDR3 residues: CASRKTGEGSGYGYTF. The CDR3 DNA reads as TGTGCCAGCCGGAAGACTGGCGAGGGATCCGGCTATGGCTACACCTTC.

This chain uses TRBV10-3 with TRBJ1-1; the D is unclear. Germline values: CDR1 ENHRY, CDR2 SYGVKD. The ends were cut back, 7 bases at V and 8 bases at J, with 11 bases in the middle. The CDR3 sequence is 11 residues long. The CDR3 loop reads CAIKSGIEAFF. DNA of the CDR3: TGTGCCATCAAGTCGGGGATCGAAGCTTTCTTT.

In its sample, this clone was seen once. V usage is TRBV19 and J usage is TRBJ1-3; D is possibly TRBD1 (5 bases). Germline CDR1 is LNHDA and CDR2 is SQIVND (reference sequence). This CDR3 contains 15 residues. The V and J ends lost 6 bases and 3 bases respectively, with 15 bases between them. CDR3 sequence reads: CASSRRMGGGNTIYF. In DNA form, the CDR3 reads TGTGCCAGTAGCCGCAGGATGGGGGGTGGAAACACCATATATTTT.

This chain links TRBV18 with TRBJ2-7; a possible D gene is TRBD2 (6 bases). The length of the CDR3 is 15 residues. Per germline, CDR1 KGHSH and CDR2 LQKENI. V lost 6 bases and J lost 2, with 17 bases in between. CDR3 nucleotides: TGTGCCAGCTCCTTGGAGGGGTCCTCTCCCTACGAGCAGTACTTC. It encodes CASSLEGSSPYEQYF.

The chain couples TRBV4-1 to TRBJ2-1, with TRBD2 matching over 10 bases. The CDR3 length is 17 residues. CDR1 and CDR2 from the germline V gene are MGHRA and YSYEKL. J lost 10 bases, V lost 3 bases, and 15 bases had no gene match. CDR3: CASSQMGGLAALREQFF. In nucleotides, the CDR3 is TGCGCCAGCAGCCAGATGGGAGGACTAGCGGCCCTTCGGGAGCAGTTCTTC.

The J gene is TRBJ1-4, the V gene TRBV24-1; possible D gene TRBD1, 6 bases. Germline V gene sequence: CDR1 KGHDR, CDR2 SFDVKD. The CDR3 spans 13 residues. Between the trimmed V and J ends, which lost 7 bases and 8 bases, there was a span of 13 bases. CDR3 protein: CATSRGNNEKLFF. CDR3 in DNA: TGTGCCACCAGCAGGGGCAATAACGAAAAACTGTTTTTT.

This chain connects TRBV2 to TRBJ1-5; TRBD1 might be the D (5 bases). Germline CDR1 and CDR2: SNHLY and FYNNEI. Trimming took 9 bases from V and 0 from J, leaving 15 bases between them. There are 15 residues in the CDR3. The CDR3 here is CASARGVDSNQPQHF. The CDR3 nucleotides read TGTGCCAGTGCGAGGGGAGTAGATAGCAATCAGCCCCAGCATTTT.

The gene calls are TRBV3-1 (or the pseudogene TRBV3-2) and TRBJ1-2, with unresolved D. Trimming stripped 4 bases from V and 1 base from J, with 10 bases between. The CDR3 consists of 14 residues. Germline CDR1 LGHDT, CDR2 YNNKEL (reference sequence). Here the CDR3 DNA reads TGTGCCAGCAGCCCCCGGGTCTTTAACTATGGCTACACCTTC. Protein: CASSPRVFNYGYTF.

CDR3 loop: CASSSSTGSSYEQYV. The CDR3 coding sequence is TGTGCCAGCAGTTCCTCGACAGGGAGCTCCTACGAGCAGTACGTC. This chain connects TRBV6-5 to TRBJ2-7, with 7 bases matching TRBD1. Germline V gene data show CDR1 as MNHEY and CDR2 as SVGAGI. V shed 4 bases and J 0 bases; nucleotides not matched to a gene: 6. This CDR3 has 15 amino acids.

The chain has TRBV10-3 and TRBJ1-1; 8 nucleotides align to TRBD1. This CDR3 comprises 15 residues. Germline V gives CDR1 ENHRY, CDR2 SYGVKD. V lost 4 bases, J lost 5 bases, and 9 bases stayed unmatched. The CDR3 loop reads CAISAQTGAVTEAFF. The CDR3 nucleotides are TGTGCCATCAGTGCCCAGACAGGGGCGGTGACTGAAGCTTTCTTT.

In its sample, this clone was seen once. Distinct nucleotide sequences in the sample also encode this CDR3. This sequence joins TRBV13 and TRBJ1-1; no clear D gene. The V and J ends lost 3 bases and 1 base respectively, with 0 bases between them. The CDR3 loop spans 11 amino acids. Germline V lookup: CDR1 PRHDT, CDR2 FYEKMQ (reference sequence). Written as DNA, the CDR3 is TGTGCCAGCAGCTTGAACACTGAAGCTTTCTTT. The encoded protein is CASSLNTEAFF.

In this sample, this clone turned up once. V and J are TRBV12-3 or TRBV12-4 and TRBJ1-2, with D tentatively TRBD1 (5 bases). This CDR3 comprises 12 residues. Trimming took off 5 bases at V and 4 bases at J, with 8 bases between the two ends. For the CDR3, the DNA is TGTGCCAGCAGTACCGACAGCTATGGCTACACCTTC. Residues: CASSTDSYGYTF.

The rearrangement uses TRBV5-1 and TRBJ1-2; perhaps TRBD1 as D (5 bases). Germline lookup yields CDR1 SGHRS and CDR2 YFSETQ. The CDR3 loop spans 16 amino acids. Trimming removed 2 bases at V and 4 bases at J, with 18 bases between. The CDR3 bases are TGCGCCAGCAGCTTTTGGTGGCAGGGACCTTTCTATGGCTACACCTTC. It codes for CASSFWWQGPFYGYTF.

This chain connects TRBV7-2 to TRBJ2-5; D uncertain. In germline, CDR1 is SGHTA, CDR2 FQGNSA. This CDR3 has 15 residues. V shed 6 bases and J shed 1 base, with 15 bases lying between them. The CDR3 DNA is TGTGCCAGCAGTTCTCAAGTGGGCACCCAAGAGACCCAGTACTTC. Amino acids: CASSSQVGTQETQYF.

The chain recombines TRBV27 with TRBJ1-2, with TRBD1 matching 7 bases. V dropped 5 bases and J dropped 1; count of bases not matched to a gene: 10. CDR3 length equals 16 residues. Germline V gives CDR1 MNHEY, CDR2 SMNVEV (reference sequence). The CDR3: CASSPLSQGGNYGYTF. CDR3 DNA sequence: TGTGCCAGCAGTCCCCTATCGCAGGGGGGTAACTATGGCTACACCTTC.

The genes are TRBV4-1 and TRBJ2-3, with a tentative D call TRBD2 (6 bases). Germline CDR1 MGHRA, CDR2 YSYEKL. V was clipped by 5 bases and J by 2 bases, with 23 bases between them. The CDR3 consists of 18 residues. The CDR3 sequence: CASSFQAGQGLSTDTQYF. CDR3 nucleotides: TGCGCCAGCAGCTTCCAGGCGGGCCAGGGACTCTCCACAGATACGCAGTATTTT.

The V and J genes are TRBV5-1 and TRBJ2-2, with 10 bases identical to TRBD1. Germline-derived CDR1 and CDR2 are SGHRS and YFSETQ. The junction had 8 bases not matched to a gene; V was cut back by 4 bases and J by 5 bases. CDR3 length equals 16 residues. The CDR3 bases are TGCGCCAGCAGCGCGCCGGGACAGGGGAGGACCGGGGAGCTGTTTTTT. It is translated as CASSAPGQGRTGELFF.

This clone was detected once. The V and J genes are TRBV5-4 and TRBJ2-2; perhaps D is TRBD1 or TRBD2 (5 bases each). Trimming stripped 3 bases from V and 1 base from J, with 10 bases between. The CDR3 covers 15 residues. The germline gives CDR1 SGHNT, CDR2 YYREEE (reference sequence). CDR3 region: CASSSTGQNTGELFF. In nucleotides, the CDR3 is TGTGCCAGCAGCTCCACGGGGCAGAACACCGGGGAGCTGTTTTTT.

The chain joins TRBV30 to TRBJ1-2; TRBD1 matches at 10 bases. V was pared by 7 bases and J by 2 bases, with 10 bases of the junction left unmatched. The CDR3 runs to 15 residues. The germline gives CDR1 GTSNPN, CDR2 SVGIG (reference sequence). CDR3 bases: TGTGCCTCCGCCGGGACAGGGGTGGGGAACTATGGCTACACCTTC. Translating gives CASAGTGVGNYGYTF.

J is TRBJ2-2 and V is TRBV25-1; 8 bases match TRBD2. This CDR3 region has 16 residues. Germline CDR1 reads MGHDK; CDR2 reads SYGVNS. Losses at the gene ends were 1 base for V and 4 bases for J; bases not matched to a gene: 5. The CDR3 loop reads CASSEWGGRSTGELFF. Here the CDR3 DNA reads TGTGCCAGCAGTGAATGGGGCGGGAGGTCCACCGGGGAGCTGTTTTTT.

This clone was recorded once. The chain is built from TRBV19 and TRBJ1-1, with no clear D. The V end was cut by 0 bases, the J end by 7 bases, with 9 bases between. Germline V gene data show CDR1 as LNHDA and CDR2 as SQIVND (reference sequence). CDR3 length equals 13 residues. This CDR3 is CASSIDRSVEAFF. The CDR3 DNA reads TGTGCCAGTAGTATAGATCGTTCCGTTGAAGCTTTCTTT.

This chain links TRBV5-4 with TRBJ2-1; 13 bases line up with TRBD2. V lost 3 bases, J lost 7 bases, and 4 bases stayed unmatched. The CDR3 consists of 15 residues. Germline V lookup: CDR1 SGHNT, CDR2 YYREEE (reference sequence). The CDR3 is CASSSGTSGTNEQFF. CDR3 DNA: TGTGCCAGCAGCTCCGGGACTAGCGGGACTAATGAGCAGTTCTTC.

This clone was detected only once. J is TRBJ1-2 and V is TRBV30, with D perhaps TRBD1 (6 bases). Germline assignment: CDR1 GTSNPN and CDR2 SVGIG (reference sequence). The CDR3 totals 14 residues. The V end was cut by 3 bases, the J end by 2 bases, with 13 bases between. CDR3 DNA: TGTGCCTGGAGCCAGGGGACGTTAAACTATGGCTACACCTTC. This gives the protein CAWSQGTLNYGYTF. The complete variable domain, with remaining parts taken from reference TRBV30 and TRBJ1-2, reads SQTIHQWPATLVQPVGSPLSLECTVEGTSNPNLYWYRQAAGRGLQLLFYSVGIGQISSEVPQNLSASRPQDRQFILSSKKLLLSDSGFYLCAWSQGTLNYGYTFGSGTRLTVV.

The genes are TRBV29-1 and TRBJ2-1; 9 nucleotides align to TRBD2. V was clipped by 8 bases and J by 6 bases; unmatched bases: 11. The CDR3 has 14 residues. Germline-derived CDR1 and CDR2 are SQVTM and ANQGSEA. This CDR3 reads CSLGGRESINEQFF. The CDR3 nucleotides are TGCAGCCTCGGCGGGAGGGAAAGCATCAATGAGCAGTTCTTC.